These 9 T cell receptor beta chains were all obtained from the same sample, sequenced in a study of blood T cells in healthy people across ages. Sample-barcoded 5' priming and a J-beta primer mix drove a second PCR of 7 to 11 cycles. TCRdb re-analysed the 5' RACE reads in MiXCR, keeping a single row per CDR3 protein. The table has 1 million or so distinct CDR3 sequences, roughly a quarter seen once; the top ten hold 0.65% to 0.75%. This same sample was also part of a study on T cells of mothers and their children.

Sample: blood. The receptors derive from a girl aged 2 to 10 in good health.

This clonotype was picked up a small number of times. CDR3 residues: CASSQEGAGNTIYF. The DNA of the CDR3 is TGCGCCAGCAGCCAAGAGGGGGCTGGAAACACCATATATTTT. The rearrangement uses TRBV4-1 and TRBJ1-3; a weak D match, TRBD1 (5 bases). Trimming stripped 0 bases from V and 2 bases from J, with 5 bases between. This CDR3 comprises 14 residues. Per germline, CDR1 MGHRA and CDR2 YSYEKL.

There are a few counts of this clonotype. CDR3 DNA sequence: TGTGCCAGCAGGCCCGACAGGGTTCACCAAGAGACCCAGTACTTC. Protein product: CASRPDRVHQETQYF. The rearrangement joins TRBV28 to TRBJ2-5; TRBD1 matches at 7 bases. There are 15 residues in the CDR3. V was clipped by 6 bases and J by 0 bases; unmatched bases: 7. Germline-derived CDR1 and CDR2 are MDHEN and SYDVKM.

The V call is TRBV12-3 or TRBV12-4, the J call TRBJ1-5, with 7 bases aligning to TRBD1. J was trimmed by 0 bases and V by 2 bases; bases with no gene match: 7. The CDR3 runs to 17 residues. The CDR3 protein is CASSLRTGLNSNQPQHF. In DNA, the CDR3 is TGTGCCAGCAGTTTACGGACAGGTCTTAATAGCAATCAGCCCCAGCATTTT.

The chain is built from TRBV6-6 and TRBJ2-5; no firm D call. The V gene lost 0 bases and the J gene lost 4 bases, with 15 bases spanning the gap. Per germline, CDR1 MNHNY and CDR2 SVGAGI (reference sequence). This CDR3 has 16 residues. The chain's CDR3 is CASSYSRPRNSETQYF. As DNA, the CDR3 is TGTGCCAGCAGTTACTCAAGGCCCCGAAACTCAGAGACCCAGTACTTC.

This chain connects TRBV10-1 to TRBJ2-1; 8 bases line up with TRBD1. CDR3 length: 15 amino acids. Per germline, CDR1 WNHNN and CDR2 SYGVQD (reference sequence). J gave up 6 bases and V 5 bases, and 9 bases lay outside the gene matches. CDR3 sequence: CASSPGTGLSNEQFF. The CDR3 DNA reads as TGCGCCAGCAGTCCTGGGACAGGACTGTCCAATGAGCAGTTCTTC.

The chain is built from TRBV27 and TRBJ1-2, with D perhaps TRBD1 (5 bases). The ends were cut back, 5 bases at V and 4 bases at J, with 17 bases in the middle. CDR1 and CDR2 from the germline V gene are MNHEY and SMNVEV (reference sequence). The CDR3 is made up of 15 amino acids. The CDR3 DNA sequence: TGTGCCAGCAGTCCACTGTACCCGGGGGGCTATGGCTACACCTTC. Translating it yields CASSPLYPGGYGYTF.

In this sample, this clonotype turned up a few times. The rearrangement uses TRBV20-1 and TRBJ1-1, with D maybe TRBD1 (6 bases). The CDR3 runs 15 residues. The V and J ends lost 3 bases and 1 base respectively, with 15 bases between them. Germline CDR1 is DFQATT and CDR2 is SNEGSKA (reference sequence). CDR3 bases: TGCAGTGCTAGGCTCCCAGGGGACTGGAACACTGAAGCTTTCTTT. Its protein product is CSARLPGDWNTEAFF.

This chain uses TRBV28 with TRBJ2-5, with D unclear. The DNA end lines up better with TRBJ2-1; the J call may be wrong. The CDR3 length is 16 residues. In germline, CDR1 is MDHEN, CDR2 SYDVKM. The CDR3 protein is CASSPLLAPGIDEQFF. The CDR3 region has the DNA TGTGCCAGCAGTCCCCTGTTGGCACCTGGGATCGATGAGCAGTTCTTC.

This chain connects TRBV7-6 to TRBJ2-7; 11 bases line up with TRBD2. The junction had 7 bases not matched to a gene; V was cut back by 2 bases and J by 4 bases. The V gene's germline CDR1 is SGHVS and CDR2 FNYEAQ. CDR3 length equals 16 residues. The CDR3 DNA is TGTGCCAGCAGCTTAACGCTAGCGGGAGGACTTTACGAGCAGTACTTC. This translates into CASSLTLAGGLYEQYF.